The TCR beta chain under discussion was sequenced for a study of vaccination effects on CD4 cells after COVID-19. Findings and caveats of the study: Cross-reaction with common cold coronaviruses was seen in only 1 of 255 vaccine-induced clones from healthy vaccinees.

Isolation of CD4+ T cells took place after ten to eleven days of culture. Testing of the vaccine recipients showed negative nucleocapsid antibodies and no prior SARS-CoV-2 infection. At days 3 and 7, half of the medium was exchanged for IL-2 medium. Assay: immunoSEQ multiplex PCR; the TCRdb copy retains only in-frame clones and omits some. The sample carries 70,000 or so clones, roughly 80% recorded once. The V segment lost 5 bases and the J segment 6 bases; nucleotides outside the gene matches: 4. The CDR3 is made up of 12 amino acids. Per the germline V gene, CDR1 is SQVTM and CDR2 is ANQGSEA. For this clone: No antigen is known for it.

The receptor was isolated from a human donor who received a COVID-19 vaccine. The chain is built from TRBV29-1 and TRBJ1-2; TRBD1 aligns across 9 bases. The sample consisted of CD4+ T cells from PBMCs cultured without peptide, taken before COVID-19 vaccination. For the CDR3, the DNA is TGCAGCGTTACGACAGGGGGGGATGGCTACACCTTC. The encoded protein is CSVTTGGDGYTF.